Listed below are T cell receptor beta chains from one sample, sequenced in a study of metastatic and nonmetastatic thyroid tumors. With MiXCR, TCRdb called clones anew from the PCR reads. Of about 32,000 clones listed, about 25% are singletons. Sample: blood. Receptors were obtained from a female donor with papillary thyroid cancer or a benign thyroid nodule (not recorded which). Some clones in this sample may be carry-over from other donors' samples. Each CDR3 is given with its conserved first and last residue. The order of the fields is CDR3 protein, D gene, J gene, V gene. A D gene is named only where the DNA matches it firmly.

cdr3_aa: CASSLMGAGANVLTF
d_call: -
j_call: TRBJ2-6
v_call: TRBV28

cdr3_aa: CASSSWSSGNTIYF
d_call: -
j_call: TRBJ1-3
v_call: TRBV3-1

cdr3_aa: CASSFPSSASGNTIYF
d_call: -
j_call: TRBJ1-3
v_call: TRBV28

cdr3_aa: CASSPRGGQGRETQYF
d_call: TRBD1
j_call: TRBJ2-5
v_call: TRBV7-8

cdr3_aa: CASSSQRGQDTDTQYF
d_call: -
j_call: TRBJ2-3
v_call: TRBV18

cdr3_aa: CASSVGGSEAFF
d_call: -
j_call: TRBJ1-1
v_call: TRBV9

cdr3_aa: CASSVVGVDGYTF
d_call: -
j_call: TRBJ1-2
v_call: TRBV9

cdr3_aa: CASSRGQGVPLGGQFF
d_call: TRBD1
j_call: TRBJ2-1
v_call: TRBV10-3

cdr3_aa: CASSVGGSRRDGQFF
d_call: -
j_call: TRBJ2-1
v_call: TRBV9

cdr3_aa: CASSPGSSAGETQYF
d_call: -
j_call: TRBJ2-5
v_call: TRBV9

cdr3_aa: CASSQGLSRVTDTQYF
d_call: -
j_call: TRBJ2-3
v_call: TRBV4-1

cdr3_aa: CASSDLAANEQFF
d_call: -
j_call: TRBJ2-1
v_call: TRBV6-4

cdr3_aa: CASSQGDRGSYEQYF
d_call: TRBD1
j_call: TRBJ2-7
v_call: TRBV4-2

cdr3_aa: CACNFPDQEVTDTQYF
d_call: -
j_call: TRBJ2-3
v_call: TRBV30

cdr3_aa: CAWSVPGRINEKLFF
d_call: -
j_call: TRBJ1-4
v_call: TRBV30

cdr3_aa: CASNGGPPGNEQYF
d_call: -
j_call: TRBJ2-7
v_call: TRBV5-5

cdr3_aa: CASSPAGGYEQYF
d_call: -
j_call: TRBJ2-7
v_call: TRBV7-6

cdr3_aa: CASIPKQGSGNTIYF
d_call: -
j_call: TRBJ1-3
v_call: TRBV12-3/TRBV12-4

cdr3_aa: CSVERGSYYGYTF
d_call: -
j_call: TRBJ1-2
v_call: TRBV29-1

cdr3_aa: CASRGGQGGNQPQHF
d_call: TRBD1
j_call: TRBJ1-5
v_call: TRBV19

cdr3_aa: CASSYYPGTGADTQYF
d_call: -
j_call: TRBJ2-3
v_call: TRBV13

cdr3_aa: CASSLGTGDTQYF
d_call: -
j_call: TRBJ2-3
v_call: TRBV7-7

cdr3_aa: CASRPQGHYGYTF
d_call: -
j_call: TRBJ1-2
v_call: TRBV28

cdr3_aa: CASSLGGTASTDTQYF
d_call: -
j_call: TRBJ2-3
v_call: TRBV7-9

cdr3_aa: CSAIPSGTDTQYF
d_call: -
j_call: TRBJ2-3
v_call: TRBV20-1